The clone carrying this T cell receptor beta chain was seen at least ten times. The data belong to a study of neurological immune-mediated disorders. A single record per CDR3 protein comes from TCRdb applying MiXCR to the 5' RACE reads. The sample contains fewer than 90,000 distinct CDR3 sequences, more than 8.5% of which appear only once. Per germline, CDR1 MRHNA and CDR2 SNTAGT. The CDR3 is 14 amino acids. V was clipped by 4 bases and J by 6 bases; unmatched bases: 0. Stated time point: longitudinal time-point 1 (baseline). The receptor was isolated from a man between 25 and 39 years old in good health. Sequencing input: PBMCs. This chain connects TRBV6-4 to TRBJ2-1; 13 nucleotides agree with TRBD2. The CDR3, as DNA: TGTGCCAGCAGTGGGACTAGCGGGAGCAATGAGCAGTTCTTC. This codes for CASSGTSGSNEQFF.